This TCR beta chain was captured by sequencing in a study of T cell clonotyping in hematopoietic cell transplantation. Using immunoSEQ multiplex PCR, the repertoire was profiled, and TCRdb retains in-frame clones only, with some absent. The table includes 20,000 to 30,000 clones, around 83% detected once. Time point denoted: recipient sample about 28 days before transplant, after cytoreduction. Germline trimming cut 1 base from V and 3 bases from J; bases unmatched to any gene: 5. The CDR3 extends over 15 amino acids. Per germline, CDR1 SGHTA and CDR2 FQGTGA. This sequence was found in an older woman with acute myeloid leukemia. Some clones in this sample may be carry-over from other donors' samples. This rearrangement joins TRBV7-3 to TRBJ2-5, with 7 bases identical to TRBD1. This sample comprised peripheral blood mononuclear cells, obtained before stem cell transplant. CDR3 coding DNA: TGTGCCAGCAGCTTAATGGGACAGTCGGAAGAGACCCAGTACTTC. Translating it yields CASSLMGQSEETQYF.